The present T cell receptor (beta chain) was sequenced within a study of cytomegalovirus exposure and HLA in healthy donors. Background on the study: Genotyping of hundreds of donors showed that over 65% belonged to the Caucasian-associated ancestry cluster.

This clone was observed a few times. Its antigen is unidentified. This PCR relied on a set of 60 Vbeta primers and 13 Jbeta primers. Sequencing was performed with immunoSEQ multiplex PCR; in TCRdb, only in-frame clones are kept and a portion is missing. The sample yields about 170,000 clones, approximately 73% seen once. The CDR3 extends over 14 amino acids. V lost 3 bases and J 7 bases, leaving 15 bases between the germline ends. CDR1 and CDR2 (germline): SGHTA, FQGNSA. Study outcomes and limitations: A later analysis revealed that TCR association rates differed between HLA loci, peaking at DRB1 and bottoming out at HLA-C. Reports state that TCR beta sequences accurately predicted most subjects' HLA-A and HLA-B alleles. Presence/absence results assume similar sequencing depth per donor, which may not hold.

The chain recombines TRBV7-2 with TRBJ1-2, with D maybe TRBD1 (6 bases). The sequenced sample was PBMCs. The TCR originated in a woman aged 18-29 years in good health and CMV-seropositive. The CDR3 spells CASSFGQQSRGYTF. The CDR3 nucleotides are TGTGCCAGCAGCTTTGGACAGCAGTCCCGTGGCTACACCTTC.